This passage covers 15 T cell receptor beta chains from one sample sequenced in a study of cytotoxic CD8 clonotypes in ibrutinib-treated CLL. Generated by immunoSEQ multiplex PCR, the TCRdb table keeps only in-frame clones and is missing some. The sample has about 160,000 clones, about 84% seen once. The material was PBMCs, obtained after 24 months of ibrutinib treatment. These receptors all stem from a human donor with chronic lymphocytic leukemia.

CDR3 loop: CASSLAEQGRYTF. The CDR3 DNA sequence: TGCGCCAGCAGCTTGGCCGAACAGGGTCGCTACACCTTC. The chain carries TRBV5-1 and TRBJ1-2; weak D call: TRBD1 (6 bases). V was clipped by 0 bases and J by 9 bases, with 12 bases between them. The CDR3 extends over 13 amino acids. Germline V gene lookup returns CDR1 SGHRS and CDR2 YFSETQ.

The V and J genes are TRBV7-2 and TRBJ2-5, with 8 bases that match TRBD1. The CDR3 has 14 residues. J gave up 4 bases and V 3 bases, and 4 bases lay outside the gene matches. Germline values: CDR1 SGHTA, CDR2 FQGNSA. CDR3 residues: CASSFVTGVETQYF. CDR3 nucleotide sequence: TGTGCCAGCAGCTTTGTGACAGGGGTAGAGACCCAGTACTTC. Combining the CDR3 with reference TRBV7-2 and TRBJ2-5 gives the whole variable domain GAGVSQSPSNKVTEKGKDVELRCDPISGHTALYWYRQSLGQGLEFLIYFQGNSAPDKSGLPSDRFSAERTGGSVSTLTIQRTQQEDSAVYLCASSFVTGVETQYFGPGTRLLVL.

The chain links TRBV5-1 to TRBJ2-5, with D possibly being TRBD1 or TRBD2 (5 bases each). CDR1 and CDR2 (germline): SGHRS, YFSETQ. The CDR3 is made up of 15 amino acids. Trimming left V 0 bases short and J 5 bases short, with 14 bases between. Here the CDR3 reads CASSLEGPLGETQYF. The DNA for the CDR3 is TGCGCCAGCAGCTTGGAGGGACCTCTGGGGGAGACCCAGTACTTC.

The chain joins TRBV6-1 to TRBJ2-7; 8 bases match TRBD2. V was pared by 7 bases and J by 2 bases, with 7 bases of the junction left unmatched. The V gene's germline CDR1 is MNHNS and CDR2 SASEGT. The CDR3 covers 14 residues. CDR3 residues: CASNLGGGTYEQYF. CDR3 DNA: TGTGCCAGCAATCTCGGGGGGGGGACCTACGAGCAGTACTTC.

The chain employs TRBV5-1 and TRBJ1-5, with D possibly TRBD1 on 6 matching bases. This CDR3 comprises 15 residues. Germline values: CDR1 SGHRS, CDR2 YFSETQ. Trimming shortened V by 4 bases and J by 5 bases, and 16 bases separated the two germline ends. As DNA, the CDR3 is TGCGCCAGCAGCGAGAGTCCGGGGGGCGATCAGCCCCAGCATTTT. Its translation is CASSESPGGDQPQHF.

This rearrangement joins TRBV7-2 to TRBJ2-7; 9 nucleotides line up with TRBD2. The ends lost 1 base at V and 7 bases at J; junction bases unmatched: 8. This CDR3 is 15 amino acids long. The germline V gene encodes CDR1 SGHTA and CDR2 FQGNSA. CDR3 bases: TGTGCCAGCAGCTTAGATGCGGGAGGGCCGAGGGAGCAGTACTTC. Amino acid sequence: CASSLDAGGPREQYF.

The genes are TRBV11-2 and TRBJ1-2; maybe TRBD1 (5 bases). Trimming removed 4 bases at V and 5 bases at J, with 14 bases between. From germline, CDR1 is SGHAT and CDR2 FQNNGV. The CDR3 totals 14 residues. CDR3 sequence reads: CASSSTGGGYGYTF. CDR3 nucleotides: TGTGCCAGCAGCTCTACAGGTGGGGGATATGGCTACACCTTC. The whole variable domain, filled in from reference TRBV11-2 and TRBJ1-2, reads EAGVAQSPRYKIIEKRQSVAFWCNPISGHATLYWYQQILGQGPKLLIQFQNNGVVDDSQLPKDRFSAERLKGVDSTLKIQPAKLEDSAVYLCASSSTGGGYGYTFGSGTRLTVV.

The chain combines TRBV23-1 with TRBJ2-5, with D possibly matching TRBD2 (6 bases). TRBV23-1 is placed among ORFs of uncertain function. Trimming cost V 6 bases and J 5 bases, with 19 bases left between them. The CDR3 totals 15 residues. The chain's CDR3 is CASSHSEFRGETQYF. The DNA for the CDR3 is TGCGCCAGCAGCCATTCCGAATTCCGGGGGGAGACCCAGTACTTC.

In regard to this clone: This specimen includes other DNA sequences encoding the same CDR3. The V call is TRBV11-1, the J call TRBJ2-5; 10 bases fit TRBD1. Germline CDR1 SGHAT, CDR2 FQDESV (reference sequence). Trimming removed 5 bases from V and 5 bases from J; junction bases left unmatched: 2. The length of the CDR3 is 13 residues. The CDR3: CASSRDRGETQYF. The CDR3 nucleotides are TGTGCCAGCAGCAGGGACAGGGGCGAGACCCAGTACTTC.

V and J are TRBV19 and TRBJ1-2, with D perhaps TRBD1 (6 bases). CDR1 is LNHDA, CDR2 SQIVND, per germline (reference sequence). V was pared by 7 bases and J by 0 bases, with 12 bases between. CDR3 length: 14 residues. The CDR3 nucleotides are TGTGCCAGTAAGCAGGGGTTAACTAACTATGGCTACACCTTC. The encoded protein is CASKQGLTNYGYTF.

The CDR3 DNA sequence: TGTGCCAGCAGTGGTTTTACGGGGGTTTCTGAAGCTTTCTTT. Translated: CASSGFTGVSEAFF. V usage is TRBV6-1 and J usage is TRBJ1-1, with D possibly matching TRBD1 (5 bases). The CDR3 consists of 14 residues. Trimming took off 4 bases at V and 6 bases at J, with 15 bases between the two ends. The V gene's germline CDR1 is MNHNS and CDR2 SASEGT.

The gene calls are TRBV28 and TRBJ1-2; tentatively, D is TRBD1 (5 bases). The ends were cut back, 6 bases at V and 9 bases at J, with 14 bases in the middle. Germline CDR1 and CDR2: MDHEN and SYDVKM. The CDR3 has 12 residues. The CDR3 region has the DNA TGTGCCAGCAGCCATGCAGGGTATAGCTACACCTTC. It is translated as CASSHAGYSYTF.

This clone was observed a handful of times. V is TRBV2 and J is TRBJ1-1, with 8 bases identical to TRBD1. Germline V gives CDR1 SNHLY, CDR2 FYNNEI. The J segment lost 5 bases and the V segment lost 6 bases, leaving 5 bases of the junction unmatched. The CDR3 runs 13 residues. CDR3 in DNA: TGTGCCAGCAGGGGACAGGTGGGAACTGAAGCTTTCTTT. It encodes CASRGQVGTEAFF.

This clone was counted between two and nine times. The J gene is TRBJ1-5, the V gene TRBV28; unclear D gene. V was cut by 2 bases and J by 6 bases, with 5 bases left in between. CDR1 is MDHEN and CDR2 is SYDVKM in the germline V gene. The length of the CDR3 is 12 residues. CDR3 coding DNA: TGTGCCAGCAGTTTAGCAAGTCAGCCCCAGCATTTT. Translation gives CASSLASQPQHF. The full variable domain, with the rest looked up from reference TRBV28 and TRBJ1-5, is DVKVTQSSRYLVKRTGEKVFLECVQDMDHENMFWYRQDPGLGLRLIYFSYDVKMKEKGDIPEGYSVSREKKERFSLILESASTNQTSMYLCASSLASQPQHFGDGTRLSIL.

In this sample, this clone turned up a few times. J is TRBJ2-3 and V is TRBV7-2; 9 bases agree with TRBD2. CDR1 is SGHTA, CDR2 FQGNSA, per germline. This CDR3 has 17 residues. V lost 1 base and J lost 6; bases outside the gene matches: 11. CDR3 amino acids: CASSLGIRASGGDTQYF. Here the CDR3 DNA reads TGTGCCAGCAGCTTAGGGATTCGGGCAAGCGGGGGGGATACGCAGTATTTT.